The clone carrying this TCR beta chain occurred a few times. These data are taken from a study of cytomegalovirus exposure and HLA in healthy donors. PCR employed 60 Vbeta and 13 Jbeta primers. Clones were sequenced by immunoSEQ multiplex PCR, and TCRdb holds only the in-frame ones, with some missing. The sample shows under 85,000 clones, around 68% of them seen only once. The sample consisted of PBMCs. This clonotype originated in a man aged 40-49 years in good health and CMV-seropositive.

CDR3 in amino acids: CAIGMGLAVISYNEQFF. The DNA of the CDR3 is TGTGCTATTGGGATGGGGCTAGCGGTAATCTCCTACAATGAGCAGTTCTTC. The V gene is TRBV21-1, the J gene TRBJ2-1; the table's D call TRBD2 went unverified against the DNA. TRBV21-1 is termed a pseudogene. This CDR3 has 17 residues.